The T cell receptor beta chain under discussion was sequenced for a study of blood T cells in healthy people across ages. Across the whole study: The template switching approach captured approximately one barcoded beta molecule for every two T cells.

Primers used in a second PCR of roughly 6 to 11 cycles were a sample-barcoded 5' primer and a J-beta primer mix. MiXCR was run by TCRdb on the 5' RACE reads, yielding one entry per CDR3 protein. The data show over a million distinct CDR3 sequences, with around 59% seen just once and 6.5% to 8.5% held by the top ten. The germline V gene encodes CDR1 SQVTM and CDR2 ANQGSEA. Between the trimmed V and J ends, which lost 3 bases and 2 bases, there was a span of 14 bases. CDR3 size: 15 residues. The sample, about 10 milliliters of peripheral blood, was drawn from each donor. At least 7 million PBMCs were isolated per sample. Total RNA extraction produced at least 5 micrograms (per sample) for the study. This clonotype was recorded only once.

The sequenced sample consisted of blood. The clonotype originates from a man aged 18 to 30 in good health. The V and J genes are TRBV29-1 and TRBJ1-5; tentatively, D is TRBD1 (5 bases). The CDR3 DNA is TGCAGCGTTGACCCCGGGGGGGTGGGCAATCAGCCCCAGCATTTT. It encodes CSVDPGGVGNQPQHF.